Following are 8 T cell receptor beta chains from one sample sequenced in a study of patients and donors after allogeneic stem cell transplantation. TCRdb used MiXCR to reprocess the RT-PCR reads, holding one entry per CDR3 protein. The sample has some 960,000 distinct CDR3 sequences, more than 15% seen once; the top ten hold 5% to 6.5%. The source material was blood, either unsorted or a sorted T cell fraction (not recorded which). The source of these receptors is a human donor who was either an allogeneic HSCT recipient or a stem cell or donor lymphocyte infusion donor (not recorded which). It is not recorded whose cells these are; they may come from a transplant donor.

This chain joins TRBV27 and TRBJ1-2; no clear D gene. V lost 8 bases and J lost 0, with 16 bases in between. Germline V gives CDR1 MNHEY, CDR2 SMNVEV (reference sequence). The CDR3 consists of 15 residues. For the CDR3, the DNA is TGTGCCAGCTGCCCCAGCGGCGTAGCTAACTATGGCTACACCTTC. As protein: CASCPSGVANYGYTF.

This clonotype came up many times. This chain links TRBV5-1 with TRBJ2-2; perhaps TRBD1 as D (5 bases). The CDR3 length is 13 residues. Germline-derived CDR1 and CDR2 are SGHRS and YFSETQ. Trimming cost V 3 bases and J 4 bases, with 7 bases left between them. CDR3 nucleotide sequence: TGCGCCAGCAGCTCCCAGGGCACCGGGGAGCTGTTTTTT. Translated, it gives CASSSQGTGELFF.

This clonotype was seen more than once but under ten times. The chain employs TRBV20-1 and TRBJ2-1, with 7 bases lining up with TRBD2. This CDR3 contains 17 residues. Germline CDR1 DFQATT, CDR2 SNEGSKA (reference sequence). V shed 5 bases, J shed 3 bases, and the junction held 16 bases outside the gene matches. CDR3 loop: CSAHRIEAGASYNEQFF. The CDR3 nucleotides read TGCAGTGCTCACCGCATCGAGGCGGGAGCAAGCTACAATGAGCAGTTCTTC.

This clonotype was seen more than once but under ten times. This chain joins TRBV20-1 and TRBJ2-5; 14 bases map to TRBD2. V shed 5 bases and J 3 bases; nucleotides not matched to a gene: 5. CDR3 length: 15 amino acids. Germline V CDR1 and CDR2: DFQATT, SNEGSKA (reference sequence). The CDR3 sequence is CSALPGLAGEETQYF. The CDR3 DNA is TGCAGTGCTCTACCGGGACTAGCGGGAGAAGAGACCCAGTACTTC.

J is TRBJ2-1 and V is TRBV4-1, with 11 bases aligning to TRBD2. Germline V CDR1 and CDR2: MGHRA, YSYEKL. The CDR3 is made up of 16 amino acids. Trimming took 10 bases from V and 5 from J; bases not matched to a gene: 13. CDR3 nucleotide sequence: TGCGCCATCTCCCTTCCGGGACTAGCGGTTGACAATGAGCAGTTCTTC. This codes for CAISLPGLAVDNEQFF.

The CDR3: CASSQWAGYGYTF. The DNA for the CDR3 is TGCGCCAGCAGCCAATGGGCAGGATATGGCTACACCTTC. The chain couples TRBV4-3 to TRBJ1-2, with no clear D. The ends were cut back, 2 bases at V and 5 bases at J, with 9 bases in the middle. The germline V gene has CDR1 LGHNA and CDR2 YSLEER. This CDR3 comprises 13 residues.

The genes are TRBV2 and TRBJ1-5; tentative D call: TRBD1 (5 bases). Germline loops: CDR1 SNHLY, CDR2 FYNNEI. Trimming shortened V by 6 bases and J by 4 bases, and 16 bases separated the two germline ends. This CDR3 region has 15 residues. As DNA, the CDR3 is TGTGCCAGCAGGACAGAGGGGTCGACGAATCAGCCCCAGCATTTT. Translating it yields CASRTEGSTNQPQHF.

A single count supports this clonotype. The gene calls are TRBV9 and TRBJ2-7; no definite D call. CDR1 and CDR2 from the germline V gene are SGDLS and YYNGEE. The CDR3 consists of 15 residues. V lost 0 bases, J lost 3 bases, and 13 bases lay in between. The chain's CDR3 is CASSVVVQPIYEQYF. In DNA, the CDR3 is TGTGCCAGCAGCGTAGTGGTACAGCCGATCTACGAGCAGTACTTC.